There are many counts of the clone carrying this T cell receptor (beta chain). Its antigen is undetermined. Patients were all untreated before their thyroid surgery. This sample is drawn from a study of metastatic and nonmetastatic thyroid tumors. Study-level information: Peripheral blood and tumor or nodule samples from malignant and benign thyroid patients were compared. Findings and caveats of the study: Reportedly, malignant thyroid tumors had significantly higher TCR beta diversity than benign nodules, in blood and tumor.

In the original processing: Differences in CDR3 between clinicopathological groups were drawn on to build a classifier intended to discriminate distant-metastatic papillary thyroid cancer patients. TCRdb reanalyzed the PCR reads with MiXCR. V and J calls and clone size were set by TCRdb, not the authors. The table lists around 19,000 clones, roughly a third of them singletons. This receptor was obtained from a female donor with papillary thyroid cancer or a benign thyroid nodule (not recorded which). Some clones in this sample may be carry-over from other donors' samples. Sequencing was done on a sample of blood.

This chain's CDR3 is CASSLGGGDTEAFF. The CDR3 nucleotides are TGTGCCAGCAGCTTAGGGGGTGGCGACACTGAAGCTTTCTTT. The chain joins TRBV7-9 to TRBJ1-1, with D unclear. Trimming took off 1 base at V and 3 bases at J, with 9 bases between the two ends. The length of the CDR3 is 14 residues. Germline V gene lookup returns CDR1 SEHNR and CDR2 FQNEAQ (reference sequence).